These 32 T cell receptor beta chains were sequenced from one sample in a study of Ad26.COV2.S vaccination and SARS-CoV-2 variants. Treatment meaning: 15 to 20 received Ad26.COV2.S at low or high dose, single or two shots; several received placebo; per-sample allocation not given. Sample collection was performed on day 63 after the first vaccine or placebo injection. TCRdb's copy holds only in-frame clones and misses some; the assay was immunoSEQ multiplex PCR. The repertoire holds 380,000 or so clones, with 86% as singletons. The specimen was peripheral blood, collected in a trial of Ad26.COV2.S vaccine versus placebo. Receptors were obtained from a person aged 18 to 65 who received the Ad26.COV2.S COVID-19 vaccine or a placebo.

The V gene is TRBV19, the J gene TRBJ2-1, with 8 bases that match TRBD2. CDR3 size: 16 residues. Trimming cost V 5 bases and J 2 bases; bases outside gene matches: 8. Germline assignment: CDR1 LNHDA and CDR2 SQIVND (reference sequence). CDR3 sequence reads: CASSSIAGRAYNEQFF. The CDR3 DNA follows: TGTGCCAGTAGTTCTATAGCGGGAAGGGCCTACAATGAGCAGTTCTTC. Using reference TRBV19 and TRBJ2-1 for the parts outside the CDR3, the full variable domain is DGGITQSPKYLFRKEGQNVTLSCEQNLNHDAMYWYRQDPGQGLRLIYYSQIVNDFQKGDIAEGYSVSREKKESFPLTVTSAQKNPTAFYLCASSSIAGRAYNEQFFGPGTRLTVL.

This clone occurred a few times. The chain is built from TRBV7-2 and TRBJ1-2; TRBD1 matches 7 bases. Trimming took 0 bases from V and 3 from J; bases not matched to a gene: 4. From germline, CDR1 is SGHTA and CDR2 FQGNSA. There are 15 residues in the CDR3. The CDR3 loop reads CASSLARQGYYGYTF. CDR3 bases: TGTGCCAGCAGCTTAGCTCGACAGGGTTACTATGGCTACACCTTC.

This clone was found a few times. V is TRBV6-5 and J is TRBJ2-7; TRBD2 aligns across 11 bases. The CDR3 consists of 14 residues. With 4 bases clipped from V and 4 bases from J, the junction kept 3 bases outside the gene matches. CDR1 and CDR2 from the germline V gene are MNHEY and SVGAGI. Written as DNA, the CDR3 is TGTGCCAGCAGTTTGGGACTAGCGGAGTACGAGCAGTACTTC. Translation: CASSLGLAEYEQYF.

V usage is TRBV20-1 and J usage is TRBJ1-1; the match to TRBD1 covers 9 bases. Germline V gives CDR1 DFQATT, CDR2 SNEGSKA (reference sequence). The V gene end was trimmed by 3 bases and the J gene end by 3 bases; junction bases not matched to a gene: 5. The CDR3 runs to 14 residues. The CDR3 coding sequence is TGCAGTGCTAGTGACGGACAGGGGCACACTGAAGCTTTCTTT. It translates to CSASDGQGHTEAFF.

This chain joins TRBV6-5 and TRBJ2-1, with D unclear. V was clipped by 2 bases and J by 9 bases, with 20 bases between them. The CDR3 is made up of 16 amino acids. Germline CDR1 MNHEY, CDR2 SVGAGI. The DNA for the CDR3 is TGTGCCAGCAGTTACGCTATCAGAATAGGGCCGGGTGAGCAGTTCTTC. Amino acid sequence: CASSYAIRIGPGEQFF.

This clone was seen a single time. The V and J genes are TRBV4-1 and TRBJ1-4; 7 nucleotides align to TRBD1. V trimming: 1 base; J trimming: 4 bases; junction bases outside the gene matches: 9. The CDR3 totals 17 residues. Germline lookup yields CDR1 MGHRA and CDR2 YSYEKL. The CDR3 coding sequence is TGCGCCAGCAGCCAAGGGTCTAGGGACAGTTTTAATGAAAAACTGTTTTTT. Its protein is CASSQGSRDSFNEKLFF.

The chain has TRBV7-6 and TRBJ2-1; maybe TRBD2 (6 bases). CDR1 is SGHVS, CDR2 FNYEAQ, per germline. V lost 2 bases and J lost 0, with 17 bases in between. The CDR3 loop spans 18 amino acids. CDR3 in DNA: TGTGCCAGCAGCTTATCCGCCGGTGGGGGGAGCTCCTACAATGAGCAGTTCTTC. Its translation: CASSLSAGGGSSYNEQFF. The full variable domain, completed using reference TRBV7-6 and TRBJ2-1, is GAGVSQSPRYKVTKRGQDVALRCDPISGHVSLYWYRQALGQGPEFLTYFNYEAQQDKSGLPNDRFSAERPEGSISTLTIQRTEQRDSAMYRCASSLSAGGGSSYNEQFFGPGTRLTVL.

The count of this clone is one. V is TRBV4-2 and J is TRBJ1-2; D unresolved. The CDR3 runs to 15 residues. Trimming pared 0 bases from V and 5 bases from J, leaving 13 bases between. In germline, CDR1 is LGHNA, CDR2 YNFKEQ. In nucleotides, the CDR3 is TGTGCCAGCAGCCAAGAGGTGAACAGTCCTTATGGCTACACCTTC. This encodes CASSQEVNSPYGYTF.

The CDR3 is CASSLKVNTEAFF. CDR3 coding DNA: TGTGCCAGCAGCTTAAAGGTGAACACTGAAGCTTTCTTT. The chain is built from TRBV13 and TRBJ1-1; D gene uncertain. This CDR3 spans 13 amino acids. Trimming removed 2 bases from V and 0 bases from J, with 4 bases in between. Germline assignment: CDR1 PRHDT and CDR2 FYEKMQ (reference sequence).

The J gene is TRBJ2-7, the V gene TRBV28, with 8 nucleotides matching TRBD1. J gave up 3 bases and V 8 bases, and 15 bases lay outside the gene matches. Germline-derived CDR1 and CDR2 are MDHEN and SYDVKM. The CDR3 runs to 16 residues. CDR3 amino acids: CASVSQGALLIYEQYF. DNA for the CDR3: TGTGCCAGCGTCTCTCAGGGGGCCCTTCTGATCTACGAGCAGTACTTC.

V is TRBV28 and J is TRBJ2-1; D possibly uses TRBD1 or TRBD2 (5 bases each). Germline V CDR1 and CDR2: MDHEN, SYDVKM. The CDR3 length is 15 residues. V was trimmed by 5 bases and J by 12 bases, leaving 23 bases between them. DNA for the CDR3: TGTGCCAGCAGTAAAACCGGGACGACGGGATCCCTGCAGTTCTTC. Translating gives CASSKTGTTGSLQFF.

The chain recombines TRBV7-2 with TRBJ1-2, with 8 bases lining up with TRBD1. With 4 bases clipped from V and 6 bases from J, the junction kept 10 bases outside the gene matches. The CDR3 length is 15 residues. Germline lookup yields CDR1 SGHTA and CDR2 FQGNSA. The DNA for the CDR3 is TGTGCCAGCAGCTATTCGCAGGGGGCGCTGAATGGCTACACCTTC. Residues: CASSYSQGALNGYTF.

The rearrangement joins TRBV18 to TRBJ2-5; D is uncertain. The CDR3 sequence is 15 residues long. Germline loops: CDR1 KGHSH, CDR2 LQKENI. V lost 4 bases, J lost 4 bases, and 16 bases lay in between. CDR3 sequence: CASSRSRADGETQYF. CDR3 bases: TGTGCCAGCTCACGTTCTCGGGCAGATGGAGAGACCCAGTACTTC.

The chain carries TRBV11-3 and TRBJ1-5; 9 positions match TRBD1. Germline values: CDR1 SGHNT, CDR2 YENEEA. V dropped 3 bases and J dropped 5; count of bases not matched to a gene: 8. This CDR3 spans 16 amino acids. This CDR3 reads CASSLIGDRAYQPQHF. The CDR3 nucleotides are TGTGCCAGCAGCTTGATCGGGGACAGGGCTTATCAGCCCCAGCATTTT.

The gene calls are TRBV29-1 and TRBJ2-5; TRBD2 is a possible D gene (6 bases). The CDR3 sequence is 15 residues long. V was trimmed by 3 bases and J by 4 bases, leaving 18 bases between them. Germline V gives CDR1 SQVTM, CDR2 ANQGSEA. The CDR3 region is CSVDEAGLRGETQYF. CDR3 DNA sequence: TGCAGCGTTGATGAAGCGGGCTTAAGGGGAGAGACCCAGTACTTC.

The genes are TRBV28 and TRBJ2-6; a possible D gene is TRBD2 (6 bases). The ends were cut back, 5 bases at V and 4 bases at J, with 15 bases in the middle. The length of the CDR3 is 16 residues. Germline CDR1 is MDHEN and CDR2 is SYDVKM. The CDR3 DNA reads TGTGCCAGCAGTACCCCGGGGAGGTCCGGGGCCAACGTCCTGACTTTC. Amino acids: CASSTPGRSGANVLTF.

The CDR3 is CASSLGQQQGETQYF. CDR3 bases: TGCGCCAGCAGCTTGGGACAGCAACAGGGAGAGACCCAGTACTTC. The rearrangement uses TRBV5-1 and TRBJ2-5, with a tentative D call TRBD1 (6 bases). Germline V lookup: CDR1 SGHRS, CDR2 YFSETQ. The CDR3 spans 15 residues. V shed 0 bases and J shed 4 bases, with 13 bases lying between them.

J is TRBJ2-5 and V is TRBV9; tentative D call: TRBD2 (6 bases). This CDR3 region has 16 residues. Trimming stripped 6 bases from V and 4 bases from J, with 22 bases between. Germline CDR1 reads SGDLS; CDR2 reads YYNGEE. The CDR3, as DNA: TGTGCCAGCACCAAAGGGCGGGATCCGGGGCGAGAGACCCAGTACTTC. Translated, it gives CASTKGRDPGRETQYF.

V is TRBV30 and J is TRBJ1-5; D remains ambiguous. Germline assignment: CDR1 GTSNPN and CDR2 SVGIG (reference sequence). This CDR3 region has 13 residues. V gave up 4 bases and J gave up 4 bases, with 11 bases separating them. The CDR3 loop reads CAWTAFGNQPQHF. The CDR3 nucleotides read TGTGCCTGGACGGCTTTCGGGAATCAGCCCCAGCATTTT.

This clone was detected only once. The gene calls are TRBV5-1 and TRBJ2-3, with 8 nucleotides matching TRBD2. V was pared by 1 base and J by 1 base, with 2 bases of the junction left unmatched. Germline CDR1 is SGHRS and CDR2 is YFSETQ. This CDR3 has 15 amino acids. For the CDR3, the DNA is TGCGCCAGCAGCTTGATTAGCGGGGGCACAGATACGCAGTATTTT. Its translation is CASSLISGGTDTQYF.

The chain couples TRBV2 to TRBJ1-6; 7 nucleotides match TRBD1. The ends lost 5 bases at V and 7 bases at J; junction bases unmatched: 8. Germline loops: CDR1 SNHLY, CDR2 FYNNEI. The CDR3 contains 15 residues. The CDR3 loop reads CASSIRDSPNSPLHF. The CDR3 bases are TGTGCCAGCAGTATCCGGGACAGCCCCAATTCACCCCTCCACTTT. Based on the CDR3 plus reference TRBV2 and TRBJ1-6, the full variable domain is EPEVTQTPSHQVTQMGQEVILRCVPISNHLYFYWYRQILGQKVEFLVSFYNNEISEKSEIFDDQFSVERPDGSNFTLKIRSTKLEDSAMYFCASSIRDSPNSPLHFGNGTRLTVT.

The V call is TRBV6-2 or TRBV6-3, the J call TRBJ2-7; 8 bases fit TRBD1. This CDR3 is 16 amino acids long. With V trimmed by 2 bases and J by 7 bases, 13 bases remained unmatched. CDR1 and CDR2 from the germline V gene are MNHEY and SVGEGT. CDR3 DNA sequence: TGTGCCAGCAGTTACCGACAGGGGCCCGGTTTGGGAGAGCAGTACTTC. Protein sequence: CASSYRQGPGLGEQYF.

The count of this clone is one. The V call is TRBV7-2, the J call TRBJ2-5; D perhaps matches TRBD1 (6 bases). This CDR3 comprises 15 residues. Germline CDR1 is SGHTA and CDR2 is FQGNSA. V was clipped by 2 bases and J by 1 base, with 11 bases between them. CDR3 residues: CASSLRQVAQETQYF. CDR3 nucleotides: TGTGCCAGCAGCTTAAGACAGGTGGCCCAAGAGACCCAGTACTTC.

The chain couples TRBV5-6 to TRBJ1-4; 10 positions match TRBD1. Losses at the gene ends were 2 bases for V and 10 bases for J; bases not matched to a gene: 5. The CDR3 is 14 residues long. Germline V lookup: CDR1 SGHDT, CDR2 YYEEEE. The chain's CDR3 is CASSFWTGGRKLFF. As DNA, the CDR3 is TGTGCCAGCAGCTTTTGGACAGGGGGGCGAAAACTGTTTTTT.

The gene calls are TRBV12-5 and TRBJ2-1; maybe TRBD1 (7 bases). The germline V and J ends were trimmed by 4 bases and 7 bases, with 11 bases remaining between them. This CDR3 spans 13 amino acids. Germline CDR1 reads LGHNT; CDR2 reads FRNRAP. The CDR3: CASGSGGINEQFF. The CDR3 DNA reads TGTGCTAGTGGTTCAGGGGGGATAAATGAGCAGTTCTTC.

J is TRBJ2-1 and V is TRBV3-1 (or the pseudogene TRBV3-2), with D unresolved. Trimming took off 6 bases at V and 10 bases at J, with 10 bases between the two ends. CDR3 size: 11 residues. Germline assignment: CDR1 LGHDT and CDR2 YNNKEL (reference sequence). CDR3 DNA sequence: TGTGCCAGCAGATCCAATACGGAGCAGTTCTTC. As protein: CASRSNTEQFF.

This clone was observed a single time. V and J are TRBV5-1 and TRBJ1-2; 9 nucleotides align to TRBD1. Germline CDR1 and CDR2: SGHRS and YFSETQ. The J segment lost 6 bases and the V segment lost 4 bases, leaving 10 bases of the junction unmatched. The length of the CDR3 is 15 residues. CDR3 protein: CASSRRQGETDGYTF. The CDR3 nucleotides read TGCGCCAGCAGCCGTCGACAGGGGGAAACGGATGGCTACACCTTC.

This clone was seen a single time. CDR3 in DNA: TGTGCCAGTTCCCCGGGGGCGGGGCGGGAGGAGACCCAGTACTTC. Protein sequence: CASSPGAGREETQYF. The rearrangement links TRBV19 to TRBJ2-5, with a possible D match to TRBD2 (7 bases). The V and J ends lost 8 bases and 5 bases respectively, with 21 bases between them. The CDR3 is 15 amino acids. CDR1 and CDR2 from the germline V gene are LNHDA and SQIVND (reference sequence).

For the CDR3, the DNA is TGCGCCAGCAGCCAAGATGATGTCAGCCAAGAGACCCAGTACTTC. Residues: CASSQDDVSQETQYF. The chain has TRBV4-1 and TRBJ2-5; D ambiguous. CDR1 MGHRA and CDR2 YSYEKL come from the germline V gene. Between the trimmed V and J ends, which lost 0 bases and 1 base, there was a span of 9 bases. The CDR3 consists of 15 residues.

The chain is built from TRBV28 and TRBJ1-5, with 7 bases identical to TRBD1. Germline V gives CDR1 MDHEN, CDR2 SYDVKM. The CDR3 runs to 16 residues. The V and J ends lost 5 bases and 3 bases, in that order; junction bases with no gene match: 10. As DNA, the CDR3 is TGTGCCAGCAGTCGGGACTCGACAGGGAACAATCAGCCCCAGCATTTT. It codes for CASSRDSTGNNQPQHF.

V is TRBV4-2 and J is TRBJ1-3, with a weak D call TRBD1 (5 bases). The CDR3 totals 17 residues. The V end lost 4 bases, the J end lost 1 base, and 17 bases lay between the germline ends. Germline assignment: CDR1 LGHNA and CDR2 YNFKEQ. The chain's CDR3 is CASSLGAGPGSGNTIYF. The CDR3 nucleotides are TGTGCCAGCAGCCTAGGGGCGGGCCCAGGGTCTGGAAACACCATATATTTT.

The V gene is TRBV28, the J gene TRBJ1-4; D gene ambiguous. V lost 5 bases and J lost 8, with 12 bases in between. This CDR3 has 13 residues. Germline values: CDR1 MDHEN, CDR2 SYDVKM. The CDR3 DNA reads as TGTGCCAGCAGTGAGAGGGAAATCGAAAAACTGTTTTTT. This gives the protein CASSEREIEKLFF.